The following is a T cell receptor (beta chain) sequence with its context. Antigen unknown. The sample comes from a study of CD8+ T cells in alopecia areata. RNA extraction and reverse transcription yielded cDNA as sequencing template. Profiling relied on immunoSEQ multiplex PCR, and the TCRdb table lists in-frame clones only, not all of them. The sample has fewer than 150,000 clones, over 60% seen once. PBMCs yielded sorted CD4+ and CD8+ T cells. Study-wide points: The study found TCR sharing across patients less clear than in mice, possibly for HLA reasons.

The CDR3 is made up of 11 amino acids. The germline gives CDR1 SQVTM, CDR2 ANQGSEA. V lost 5 bases and J lost 3, with 4 bases in between. The specimen sequenced was CD4+ T cells sorted from blood. The source is a human donor in good health. J is TRBJ2-2 and V is TRBV29-1; D ambiguous. The CDR3 DNA follows: TGCAGCGTTAGGGACACCGGGGAGCTGTTTTTT. Protein: CSVRDTGELFF.